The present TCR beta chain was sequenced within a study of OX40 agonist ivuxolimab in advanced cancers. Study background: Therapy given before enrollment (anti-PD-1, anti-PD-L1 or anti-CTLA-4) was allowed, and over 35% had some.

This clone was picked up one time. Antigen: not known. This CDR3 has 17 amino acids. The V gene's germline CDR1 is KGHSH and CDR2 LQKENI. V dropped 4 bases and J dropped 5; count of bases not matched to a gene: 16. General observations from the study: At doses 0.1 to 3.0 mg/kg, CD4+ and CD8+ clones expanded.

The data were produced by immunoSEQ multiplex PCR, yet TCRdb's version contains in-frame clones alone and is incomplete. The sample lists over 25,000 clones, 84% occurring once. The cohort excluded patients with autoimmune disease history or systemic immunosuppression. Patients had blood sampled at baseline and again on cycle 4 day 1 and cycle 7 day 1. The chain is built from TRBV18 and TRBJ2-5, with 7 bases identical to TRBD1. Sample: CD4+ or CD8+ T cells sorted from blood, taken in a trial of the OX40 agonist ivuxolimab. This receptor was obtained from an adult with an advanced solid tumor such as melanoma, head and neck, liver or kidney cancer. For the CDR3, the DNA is TGTGCCAGCTCACTCCTAGGAGCACAGGGGAGATGGGAGACCCAGTACTTC. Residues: CASSLLGAQGRWETQYF.